These 22 T cell receptor beta chains share one sample of origin, sequenced in a study of blood T cell repertoires in COVID-19. TCRdb's table, derived via immunoSEQ multiplex PCR, lists solely in-frame clones and lacks some. The sample shows 250,000 to 300,000 clones, about nine tenths of them seen only once. Sequencing input: PBMCs or T cells enriched from blood (not recorded which). These receptors originate from a man younger than 35 who had recovered from COVID-19.

With regard to this clone: Additional DNA sequences in this sample encode the identical CDR3. This chain joins TRBV5-1 and TRBJ2-1; 8 positions match TRBD2. Germline lookup yields CDR1 SGHRS and CDR2 YFSETQ. This CDR3 spans 15 amino acids. The junction had 3 bases not matched to a gene; V was cut back by 0 bases and J by 4 bases. CDR3 protein: CASSLGSGAYNEQFF. The CDR3 DNA follows: TGCGCCAGCAGCTTGGGTAGCGGGGCGTACAATGAGCAGTTCTTC.

This chain connects TRBV9 to TRBJ2-7; 9 bases line up with TRBD2. Germline trimming cut 0 bases from V and 3 bases from J; bases unmatched to any gene: 4. In germline, CDR1 is SGDLS, CDR2 YYNGEE. This CDR3 has 15 amino acids. The chain's CDR3 is CASSVEPSGIYEQYF. The CDR3 DNA reads as TGTGCCAGCAGCGTAGAACCTAGCGGGATCTACGAGCAGTACTTC. The whole variable domain, remainder taken from reference TRBV9 and TRBJ2-7, is DSGVTQTPKHLITATGQRVTLRCSPRSGDLSVYWYQQSLDQGLQFLIQYYNGEERAKGNILERFSAQQFPDLHSELNLSSLELGDSALYFCASSVEPSGIYEQYFGPGTRLTVT.

The V gene is TRBV11-2, the J gene TRBJ2-1; a weak D match, TRBD2 (5 bases). Per germline, CDR1 SGHAT and CDR2 FQNNGV. V shed 3 bases and J shed 2 bases, with 8 bases lying between them. CDR3 length: 14 amino acids. The CDR3 loop reads CASSFGVAYNEQFF. CDR3 nucleotides: TGTGCCAGCAGCTTCGGGGTTGCCTACAATGAGCAGTTCTTC.

This chain joins TRBV10-2 and TRBJ1-1; TRBD1 aligns across 7 bases. The germline V gene has CDR1 WSHSY and CDR2 SAAADI. Trimming at V came to 4 bases and at J to 0 bases, leaving 2 bases not matched to a gene. This CDR3 is 14 amino acids long. CDR3 in DNA: TGCGCCAGCAGTGGACAGGGTGTGAACACTGAAGCTTTCTTT. Protein product: CASSGQGVNTEAFF.

V usage is TRBV4-1 and J usage is TRBJ2-5, with 9 bases aligning to TRBD1. Germline values: CDR1 MGHRA, CDR2 YSYEKL. CDR3 length equals 15 residues. V dropped 6 bases and J dropped 1; count of bases not matched to a gene: 6. CDR3 nucleotide sequence: TGCGCCAGCAGGCGGGACAGGGTTGGCCAAGAGACCCAGTACTTC. Amino acids: CASRRDRVGQETQYF.

The chain recombines TRBV29-1 with TRBJ2-3; possibly TRBD1 for D (6 bases). The CDR3 is made up of 18 amino acids. Trimming took off 5 bases at V and 3 bases at J, with 27 bases between the two ends. Germline assignment: CDR1 SQVTM and CDR2 ANQGSEA. CDR3 DNA sequence: TGCAGCGTTCCCCCCCAGGGGAGTGGGACGGTCAAGACAGATACGCAGTATTTT. Translation gives CSVPPQGSGTVKTDTQYF.

The V gene is TRBV10-3, the J gene TRBJ2-2; TRBD1 matches 7 bases. Germline V gene sequence: CDR1 ENHRY, CDR2 SYGVKD. V lost 3 bases, J lost 7 bases, and 11 bases stayed unmatched. The CDR3 is 16 residues long. The CDR3 sequence: CAISDSTRGWHGELFF. Here the CDR3 DNA reads TGTGCCATCAGTGATAGTACCAGGGGGTGGCACGGGGAGCTGTTTTTT.

This clone occurred a few times. The chain couples TRBV7-2 to TRBJ1-2, with no clear D. The V end lost 5 bases, the J end lost 5 bases, and 18 bases lay between the germline ends. The CDR3 totals 15 residues. Germline V gene sequence: CDR1 SGHTA, CDR2 FQGNSA. As DNA, the CDR3 is TGTGCCAGCAGCCCTAGTTATGCGGGGAGGTATGGCTACACCTTC. This gives the protein CASSPSYAGRYGYTF.

The CDR3 DNA reads as TGTGCCAGCAGTTACACCATGGCAGGGCAGTTGACTAATGAAAAACTGTTTTTT. Translated: CASSYTMAGQLTNEKLFF. This chain uses TRBV6-7 with TRBJ1-4; a weak D match, TRBD1 (5 bases). TRBV6-7 is annotated as an ORF whose role is uncertain. V was cut by 2 bases and J by 2 bases, with 18 bases left in between. This CDR3 is 18 amino acids long.

CDR3 sequence: CASRSYGSGNTIYF. For the CDR3, the DNA is TGTGCCAGCAGGAGCTACGGCTCTGGAAACACCATATATTTT. The chain combines TRBV6-5 with TRBJ1-3; D is undetermined. Germline V gives CDR1 MNHEY, CDR2 SVGAGI. Trimming took off 6 bases at V and 0 bases at J, with 9 bases between the two ends. The CDR3 is 14 residues long.

This clone was picked up a small number of times. The rearrangement uses TRBV6-5 and TRBJ1-5, with 9 bases that match TRBD1. Trimming took 6 bases from V and 6 from J; bases not matched to a gene: 6. Germline V gives CDR1 MNHEY, CDR2 SVGAGI. This CDR3 has 14 residues. This CDR3 is CASSVTGGGQPQHF. As DNA, the CDR3 is TGTGCCAGCAGCGTTACAGGGGGCGGTCAGCCCCAGCATTTT.

The chain has TRBV9 and TRBJ1-3; D is unresolved. CDR1 and CDR2 from the germline V gene are SGDLS and YYNGEE. CDR3 length: 14 amino acids. Trimming stripped 1 base from V and 3 bases from J, with 8 bases between. DNA for the CDR3: TGTGCCAGCAGCGTACTGAGTGTTGGAAACACCATATATTTT. This sequence encodes CASSVLSVGNTIYF.

This chain uses TRBV27 with TRBJ2-5; 14 bases map to TRBD2. The CDR3 has 19 amino acids. Per germline, CDR1 MNHEY and CDR2 SMNVEV (reference sequence). V dropped 2 bases and J dropped 2; count of bases not matched to a gene: 10. The CDR3 DNA reads as TGTGCCAGCAGTTTAACGGGGGGGACTAGCGGGAGTGATCAAGAGACCCAGTACTTC. Its translation: CASSLTGGTSGSDQETQYF.

The rearrangement joins TRBV10-2 to TRBJ1-5; TRBD1 is a possible D gene (6 bases). CDR1 and CDR2 (germline): WSHSY, SAAADI. V gave up 2 bases and J gave up 7 bases, with 15 bases separating them. This CDR3 has 15 residues. For the CDR3, the DNA is TGCGCCAGCAGTGAGAGTTTAGGGGGGGGCCAGCCCCAGCATTTT. It codes for CASSESLGGGQPQHF.

This sequence joins TRBV27 and TRBJ1-1; perhaps TRBD1 as D (6 bases). V was cut by 0 bases and J by 4 bases, with 15 bases left in between. The CDR3 has 16 residues. Germline lookup yields CDR1 MNHEY and CDR2 SMNVEV (reference sequence). CDR3 amino acids: CASSLSLGASSTEAFF. CDR3 DNA sequence: TGTGCCAGCAGTTTATCTTTGGGGGCGTCCAGCACTGAAGCTTTCTTT.

This chain links TRBV6-1 with TRBJ2-6; D is unclear. CDR1 and CDR2 (germline): MNHNS, SASEGT. This CDR3 has 15 residues. The V end lost 2 bases, the J end lost 4 bases, and 9 bases lay between the germline ends. The CDR3, as DNA: TGTGCCAGCAGTGAACGGGTCGCGGGGGCCAACGTCCTGACTTTC. This gives the protein CASSERVAGANVLTF.

V and J are TRBV6-5 and TRBJ1-1; possible D gene TRBD1, 6 bases. The ends were cut back, 6 bases at V and 6 bases at J, with 17 bases in the middle. The CDR3 runs to 14 residues. Germline loops: CDR1 MNHEY, CDR2 SVGAGI. The CDR3 DNA sequence: TGTGCCAGCAGCTATGACAGGAAACGAGCTGAAGCTTTCTTT. It codes for CASSYDRKRAEAFF.

This sequence joins TRBV19 and TRBJ2-4; 8 bases line up with TRBD1. The CDR3 contains 14 residues. The V and J ends lost 9 bases and 0 bases, in that order; junction bases with no gene match: 4. Germline CDR1 and CDR2: LNHDA and SQIVND (reference sequence). The CDR3 region has the DNA TGTGCCAGCAGGGGGCCGATAGCCAAAAACATTCAGTACTTC. Translated, it gives CASRGPIAKNIQYF.

This chain joins TRBV18 and TRBJ1-4; 7 nucleotides align to TRBD1. Germline CDR1 reads KGHSH; CDR2 reads LQKENI. V gave up 6 bases and J gave up 4 bases; unmatched junction bases: 8. This CDR3 comprises 15 residues. This CDR3 is CASSQRQGHNEKLFF. The CDR3 DNA is TGTGCCAGCTCTCAGAGACAGGGACATAATGAAAAACTGTTTTTT.

The chain combines TRBV6-5 with TRBJ1-1; 9 bases map to TRBD1. From germline, CDR1 is MNHEY and CDR2 SVGAGI. This CDR3 spans 14 amino acids. DNA of the CDR3: TGTGCGAGCGGGGGACAGGGATGGGCCACTGAAGCTTTCTTT. Translating gives CASGGQGWATEAFF.

This chain connects TRBV25-1 to TRBJ1-1; 10 bases map to TRBD1. With 9 bases clipped from V and 1 base from J, the junction kept 14 bases outside the gene matches. The germline V gene has CDR1 MGHDK and CDR2 SYGVNS. The CDR3 covers 17 residues. DNA of the CDR3: TGTGCCAGGATCGTCCGACAGGGGGCCAATTGGAACACTGAAGCTTTCTTT. Its protein product is CARIVRQGANWNTEAFF.

The chain combines TRBV7-2 with TRBJ1-3; D is unresolved. The germline V gene encodes CDR1 SGHTA and CDR2 FQGNSA. The V gene lost 3 bases and the J gene lost 2 bases, with 14 bases spanning the gap. The CDR3 is 16 amino acids. The CDR3 sequence: CASSLGRNAPGNTIYF. The CDR3 DNA follows: TGTGCCAGCAGCTTGGGCCGTAACGCCCCTGGAAACACCATATATTTT.